This record looks at one T cell receptor (beta chain) sequence and its context. This record comes from a study of blood T cell repertoires in COVID-19. V lost 3 bases, J lost 1 base, and 16 bases lay in between. Germline V lookup: CDR1 LGHDT, CDR2 YNNKEL (reference sequence). The CDR3 contains 16 residues. Sequenced by immunoSEQ multiplex PCR; TCRdb stores in-frame clones only, minus some. The repertoire holds 250,000 to 350,000 clones, with 70% to 90% as singletons. The rearrangement links TRBV3-1 (or the pseudogene TRBV3-2) to TRBJ2-7, with D perhaps TRBD1 (6 bases). The material sequenced was PBMCs or T cells enriched from blood (not recorded which). This TCR was sampled from a woman aged 25 to 39 who had recovered from COVID-19. The CDR3 DNA sequence: TGTGCCAGCAGCCAGCCCCTCGTCAGGGGTTCCTACGAGCAGTACTTC. Its protein is CASSQPLVRGSYEQYF.